This T cell receptor beta chain was sequenced for a study of response to subunit inactivated influenza vaccine (dated by TCRdb to the late 2010s). For the study in its entirety: Deep quantitative profiling of the T cell receptor repertoire was used in the study to follow responses to a trivalent subunit inactivated influenza vaccine.

The receptor library was made with RT-PCR. Reads for this sample came from an Illumina HiSeq 2500. TCRdb redid the processing of the public reads, applying fastp at Q25 and MiXCR, and retained in-frame beta chains. One record per CDR3 amino acid sequence lists the most common genes and DNA. Across this sample there are hundreds of thousands of distinct CDR3 sequences, with 12% seen only once. The ten largest clones take up 10% of the sample. In regard to this clonotype: Its antigen specificity is not known. Per-base quality was not reported, and no clone a single base away is much larger than it.

Summary of the overall study and its limitations: It was suggested by the authors that each seasonal influenza vaccination may recruit only a limited number of new T cells.

Per the germline V gene, ENHRY is the CDR1 and SYGVKD is the CDR2. V and J are trimmed by 11 bases and 6 bases, and the gene matches miss 4 bases of the junction. The CDR3 runs 12 residues from the cysteine to the phenylalanine. Solely the CDR3 DNA is kept, with 36 bases framed from the first base. Sequences were derived from PBMCs from blood, sampled on the day of vaccination. This clonotype originated in a man aged 45-65 years who received an inactivated influenza vaccine. Donor details come from another sample of the same person, matched by shared clones. The chain is assembled from TRBV10-3 and TRBJ2-7; 13 central nucleotides agree with TRBD2. The sequence in DNA is TGTGCCTCGGGACTAGCGGGGCTCGAGCAGTACTTC. It is translated as CASGLAGLEQYF.